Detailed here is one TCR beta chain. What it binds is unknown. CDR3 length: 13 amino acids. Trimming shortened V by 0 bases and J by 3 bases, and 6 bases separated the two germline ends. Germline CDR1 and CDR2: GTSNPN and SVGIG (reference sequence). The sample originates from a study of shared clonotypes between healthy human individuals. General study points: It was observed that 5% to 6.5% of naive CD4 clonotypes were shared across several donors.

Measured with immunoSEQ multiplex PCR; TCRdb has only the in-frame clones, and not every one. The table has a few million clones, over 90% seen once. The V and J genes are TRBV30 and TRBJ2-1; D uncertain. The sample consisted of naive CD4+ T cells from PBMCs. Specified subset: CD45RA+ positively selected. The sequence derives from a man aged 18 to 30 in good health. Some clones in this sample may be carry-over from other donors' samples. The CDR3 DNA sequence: TGTGCCTGGAGTGTATTCGGCTACAATGAGCAGTTCTTC. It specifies CAWSVFGYNEQFF.